A single T cell receptor (beta chain) is shown here with its context. No antigen is known for it. This entry comes from a study of cytomegalovirus exposure and HLA in healthy donors. Overall study results and limits: It was 150 to 200 TCR beta chains that were listed as cytomegalovirus-associated. In vitro experiments confirmed that a few CMV-associated chains were specific for CMV antigens. Researchers reported from a later analysis that most CMV-associated TCR beta chains appeared HLA-restricted.

PCR amplification relied on 60 Vbeta primers (plus 13 Jbeta primers). The protocol was immunoSEQ multiplex PCR, while the TCRdb copy is restricted to in-frame clones and leaves out a portion. The table includes 95,000 to 150,000 clones, around 75% detected once. The CDR3 has 14 amino acids. Germline assignment: CDR1 SGHVS and CDR2 FQNEAQ. Trimming removed 2 bases at V and 6 bases at J, with 13 bases between. The chain combines TRBV7-8 with TRBJ1-2; D is unresolved. The sample comprised PBMCs. The receptor was isolated from a woman aged 40-49 years in good health and CMV-seropositive. CDR3 sequence reads: CASSLKIGGDGYTF. As DNA, the CDR3 is TGTGCCAGCAGCTTAAAGATCGGCGGGGATGGCTACACCTTC. The variable domain in full, completed from reference TRBV7-8 and TRBJ1-2, reads GAGVSQSPRYKVAKRGQDVALRCDPISGHVSLFWYQQALGQGPEFLTYFQNEAQLDKSGLPSDRFFAERPEGSVSTLKIQRTQQEDSAVYLCASSLKIGGDGYTFGSGTRLTVV.